This T cell receptor beta chain was captured in a study of CD8 T cells in ankylosing spondylitis. This clonotype showed up just a few times. Its antigen is as yet unknown. TCRdb itself ran the 5' RACE reads through MiXCR, one entry per CDR3 protein. The sample consists of some 840,000 distinct CDR3 sequences, 12% of them appearing once. Germline CDR1 is SEHNR and CDR2 is FQNEAQ (reference sequence). The V end lost 5 bases, the J end lost 0 bases, and 18 bases lay between the germline ends. The CDR3 is 17 residues long. Study observations and caveats: Made up of eight highly homologous variants, a TCR beta motif appeared characteristic of ankylosing spondylitis blood.

This sequence originates from a male donor with ankylosing spondylitis. The chain carries TRBV7-9 and TRBJ2-3; maybe TRBD1 (6 bases). Material for sequencing was blood, either unsorted or a sorted T cell fraction (not recorded which). CDR3: CASSVDRFFRSTDTQYF. DNA of the CDR3: TGTGCCAGCAGCGTTGACAGGTTCTTCCGCAGCACAGATACGCAGTATTTT.